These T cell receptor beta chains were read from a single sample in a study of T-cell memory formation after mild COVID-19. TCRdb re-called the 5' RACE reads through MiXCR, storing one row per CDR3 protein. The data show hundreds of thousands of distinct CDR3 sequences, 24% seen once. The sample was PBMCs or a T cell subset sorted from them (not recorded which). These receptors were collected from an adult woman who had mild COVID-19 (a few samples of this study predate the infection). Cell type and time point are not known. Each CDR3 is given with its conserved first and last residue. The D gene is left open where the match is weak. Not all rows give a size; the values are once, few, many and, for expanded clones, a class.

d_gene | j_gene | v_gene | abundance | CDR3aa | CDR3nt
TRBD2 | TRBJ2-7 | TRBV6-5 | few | CASSPPQSEASGIVDEQYF | TGTGCCAGCAGTCCACCCCAGAGTGAGGCTAGCGGGATTGTGGACGAGCAGTACTTC
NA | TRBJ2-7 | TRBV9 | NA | CASSVAFGISYEQYF | TGTGCCAGCAGCGTAGCTTTTGGGATCTCCTACGAGCAGTACTTC
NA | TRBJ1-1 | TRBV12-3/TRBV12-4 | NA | CASSFSGQGTEAFF | TGTGCCAGCAGTTTCTCCGGCCAGGGCACTGAAGCTTTCTTT
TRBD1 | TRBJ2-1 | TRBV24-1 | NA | CATSAGGHEQFF | TGTGCCACCAGTGCAGGGGGCCATGAGCAGTTCTTC
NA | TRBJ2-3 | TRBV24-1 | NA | CATSDLGRDTDTQYF | TGTGCCACCAGTGATCTGGGCAGGGACACAGATACGCAGTATTTT
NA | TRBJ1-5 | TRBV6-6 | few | CASSYSSTVYSNQPQHF | TGTGCCAGCAGTTACTCGAGTACGGTGTATAGCAATCAGCCCCAGCATTTT
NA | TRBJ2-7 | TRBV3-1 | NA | CASTGGGPSYEQYF | TGTGCCAGCACGGGGGGCGGGCCCTCCTACGAGCAGTACTTC
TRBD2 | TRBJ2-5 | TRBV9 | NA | CASSDPLAGGREETQYF | TGTGCCAGCAGCGATCCTCTAGCGGGAGGGCGGGAAGAGACCCAGTACTTC
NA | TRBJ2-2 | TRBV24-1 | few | CATSDLNRNTGELFF | TGTGCCACCAGTGATTTGAACCGAAACACCGGGGAGCTGTTTTTT
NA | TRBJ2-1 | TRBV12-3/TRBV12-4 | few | CASSTGTIYNEQFF | TGTGCCAGCAGTACCGGGACAATCTACAATGAGCAGTTCTTC
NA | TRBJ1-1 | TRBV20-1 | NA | CSARARPGYGTEAFF | TGCAGTGCTAGAGCAAGACCAGGATACGGCACTGAAGCTTTCTTT
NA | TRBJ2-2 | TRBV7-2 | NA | CASSLSGPRANTGELFF | TGTGCCAGCAGCTTAAGCGGCCCGAGAGCGAACACCGGGGAGCTGTTTTTT
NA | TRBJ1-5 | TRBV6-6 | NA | CASREMTNQPQHF | TGTGCCAGCAGGGAGATGACGAATCAGCCCCAGCATTTT
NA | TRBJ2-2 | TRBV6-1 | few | CASSGGQGWFTGELFF | TGTGCCAGCAGTGGGGGCCAGGGGTGGTTTACCGGGGAGCTGTTTTTT
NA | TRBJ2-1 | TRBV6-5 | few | CASSRRQTYNEQFF | TGTGCCAGCAGCCGAAGACAGACCTACAATGAGCAGTTCTTC
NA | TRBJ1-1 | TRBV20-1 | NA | CSAPRGASTEAFF | TGCAGTGCCCCAAGGGGGGCGAGCACTGAAGCTTTCTTT
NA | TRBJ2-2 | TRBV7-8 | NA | CASSLPGHGVNTGELFF | TGTGCCAGCAGCTTACCGGGTCACGGGGTCAACACCGGGGAGCTGTTTTTT
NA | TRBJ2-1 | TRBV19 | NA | CASSIYGSSPCNEQFF | TGTGCCAGTAGTATATATGGGAGTTCTCCATGCAATGAGCAGTTCTTC
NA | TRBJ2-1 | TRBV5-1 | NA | CASSWQQNINEQFF | TGCGCCAGCAGCTGGCAGCAAAATATCAATGAGCAGTTCTTC
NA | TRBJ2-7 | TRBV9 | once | CASSVSSGGYEQYF | TGTGCCAGCAGCGTCAGCTCTGGGGGCTACGAGCAGTACTTC
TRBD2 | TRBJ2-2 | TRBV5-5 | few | CASSLELAEYTGELFF | TGTGCCAGCAGCTTGGAACTAGCGGAATACACCGGGGAGCTGTTTTTT
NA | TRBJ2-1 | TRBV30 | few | CAWSANEQFF | TGTGCCTGGAGTGCTAATGAGCAGTTCTTC
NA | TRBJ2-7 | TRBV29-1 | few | CSVLGGEQYF | TGCAGCGTTCTCGGGGGCGAGCAGTACTTC
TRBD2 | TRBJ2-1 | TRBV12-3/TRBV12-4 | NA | CASTRGGKYNEQFF | TGTGCCAGCACACGCGGGGGGAAATACAATGAGCAGTTCTTC
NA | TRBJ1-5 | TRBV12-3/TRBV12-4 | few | CASSFGGGEYSNQPQHF | TGTGCCAGCAGTTTTGGCGGGGGGGAATATAGCAATCAGCCCCAGCATTTT
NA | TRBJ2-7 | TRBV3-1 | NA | CASSQAVTSKHEQYF | TGTGCCAGCAGCCAAGCTGTGACATCTAAACACGAGCAGTACTTC
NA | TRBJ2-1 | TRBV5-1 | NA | CASSLVPSLDYNEQFF | TGCGCCAGCAGCTTGGTGCCTTCGCTGGATTACAATGAGCAGTTCTTC
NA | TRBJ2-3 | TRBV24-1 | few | CATSDPLSDGSDTQYF | TGTGCCACCAGTGACCCCCTCAGCGACGGGTCAGATACGCAGTATTTT
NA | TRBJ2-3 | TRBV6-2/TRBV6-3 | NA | CASSYTGSTDTQYF | TGTGCCAGCAGTTACACTGGAAGCACAGATACGCAGTATTTT
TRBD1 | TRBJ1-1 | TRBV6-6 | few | CASSVTGGGTEAFF | TGTGCCAGCAGCGTTACAGGGGGTGGCACTGAAGCTTTCTTT
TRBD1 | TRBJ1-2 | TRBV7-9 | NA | CASSPTRQGLGYTF | TGTGCCAGCAGCCCGACCCGACAGGGTTTAGGCTACACCTTC
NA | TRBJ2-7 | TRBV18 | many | CASSPGKDEQYF | TGTGCCAGCTCACCGGGGAAGGACGAGCAGTACTTC
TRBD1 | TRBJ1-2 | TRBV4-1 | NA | CASSQDVQQGLYGYTF | TGCGCCAGCAGCCAAGATGTACAACAGGGGTTGTATGGCTACACCTTC
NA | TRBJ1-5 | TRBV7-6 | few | CASSLAQDGHQVQHF | TGTGCCAGCAGCTTAGCGCAGGACGGACATCAAGTCCAGCATTTT
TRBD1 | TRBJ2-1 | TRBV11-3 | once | CASSSLRQGWDNEQFF | TGTGCCAGCAGCTCGCTTAGACAGGGCTGGGACAATGAGCAGTTCTTC
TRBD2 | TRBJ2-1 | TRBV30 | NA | CAWSMLAGASEQFF | TGTGCCTGGAGTATGCTAGCGGGAGCAAGTGAGCAGTTCTTC
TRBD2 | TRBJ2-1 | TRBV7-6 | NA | CASSPGLAGLLSYNEQFF | TGTGCCAGCAGTCCTGGACTAGCGGGTCTTCTTTCCTACAATGAGCAGTTCTTC
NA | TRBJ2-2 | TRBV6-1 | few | CASSELAGDSAELFF | TGTGCCAGCAGTGAATTGGCGGGGGACAGCGCCGAGCTGTTTTTT
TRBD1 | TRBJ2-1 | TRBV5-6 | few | CASSTWAPQGNEQFF | TGTGCCAGCAGCACTTGGGCCCCACAGGGGAATGAGCAGTTCTTC
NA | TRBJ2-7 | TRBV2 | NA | CASTGRIMYEQYF | TGTGCCAGCACAGGCAGGATTATGTACGAGCAGTACTTC
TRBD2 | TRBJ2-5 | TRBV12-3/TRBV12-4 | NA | CASSLSGGAAQYF | TGTGCCAGCAGTTTAAGCGGGGGCGCGGCCCAGTACTTC
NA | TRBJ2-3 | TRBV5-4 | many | CASSTSTDTQYF | TGTGCCAGCAGTACTAGCACAGATACGCAGTATTTT
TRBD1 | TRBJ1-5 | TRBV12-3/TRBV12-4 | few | CASSSAGGGNQPQHF | TGTGCCAGCAGTTCAGCAGGGGGTGGCAATCAGCCCCAGCATTTT
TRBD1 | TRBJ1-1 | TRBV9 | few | CASSVEGQGRTEAFF | TGTGCCAGCAGCGTAGAGGGACAGGGGAGGACTGAAGCTTTCTTT
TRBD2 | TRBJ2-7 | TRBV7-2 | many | CASSSVGGSSYEQYF | TGTGCCAGCAGCTCGGTAGGCGGGAGCTCCTACGAGCAGTACTTC
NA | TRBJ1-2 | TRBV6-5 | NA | CASSLGSRAIPANYGYTF | TGTGCCAGCAGCCTGGGTAGCAGGGCAATTCCCGCTAACTATGGCTACACCTTC
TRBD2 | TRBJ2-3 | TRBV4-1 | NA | CASSQEKGLASDTQYF | TGCGCCAGCAGCCAAGAAAAGGGACTAGCATCGGATACGCAGTATTTT
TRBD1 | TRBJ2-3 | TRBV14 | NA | CASSPRRLTGSTDTQYF | TGTGCCAGCAGCCCCCGAAGACTGACAGGGAGCACAGATACGCAGTATTTT
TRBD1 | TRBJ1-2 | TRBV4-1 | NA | CASSQGQGAHYGYTF | TGCGCCAGCAGCCAAGGGCAGGGGGCGCATTATGGCTACACCTTC
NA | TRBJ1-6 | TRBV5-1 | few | CASSLAGVNSPLHF | TGCGCCAGCAGCTTGGCCGGGGTCAATTCACCCCTCCACTTT
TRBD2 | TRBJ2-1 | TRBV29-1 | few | CSVHPLAGAYNEQFF | TGCAGCGTTCACCCCCTAGCGGGGGCCTACAATGAGCAGTTCTTC
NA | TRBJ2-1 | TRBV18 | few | CASSPLSSGGYNEQFF | TGTGCCAGCTCACCACTGAGTAGCGGAGGTTACAATGAGCAGTTCTTC
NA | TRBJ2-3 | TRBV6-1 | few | CASSDGVGAYWNTQYF | TGTGCCAGCAGTGATGGGGTAGGGGCCTACTGGAATACGCAGTATTTT
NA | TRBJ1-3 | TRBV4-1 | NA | CASSQVDSRSGNTIYF | TGCGCCAGCAGCCAAGTAGACTCCCGCTCTGGAAACACCATATATTTT
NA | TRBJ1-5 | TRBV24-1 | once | CATSDAALRVRGQPQHF | TGTGCCACCAGTGATGCCGCCTTGAGGGTCCGGGGTCAGCCCCAGCATTTT
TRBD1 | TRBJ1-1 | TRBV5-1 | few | CASSLAEDRGLIGAFF | TGCGCCAGCAGCTTGGCGGAGGACAGGGGGCTCATAGGAGCTTTCTTT
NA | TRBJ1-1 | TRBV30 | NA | CAWYKSKAFF | TGTGCCTGGTACAAATCGAAAGCTTTCTTT